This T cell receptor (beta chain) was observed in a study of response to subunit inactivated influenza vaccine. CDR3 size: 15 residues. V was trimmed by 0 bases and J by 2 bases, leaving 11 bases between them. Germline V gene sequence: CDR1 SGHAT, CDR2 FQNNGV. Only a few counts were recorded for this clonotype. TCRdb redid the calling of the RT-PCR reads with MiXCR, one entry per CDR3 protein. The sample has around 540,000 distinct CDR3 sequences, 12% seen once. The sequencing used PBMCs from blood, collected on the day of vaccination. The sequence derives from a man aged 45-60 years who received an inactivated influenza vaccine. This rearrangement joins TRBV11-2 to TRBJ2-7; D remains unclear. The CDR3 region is CASSLEPWVAYEQYF. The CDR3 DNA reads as TGTGCCAGCAGCTTAGAACCGTGGGTCGCCTACGAGCAGTACTTC.